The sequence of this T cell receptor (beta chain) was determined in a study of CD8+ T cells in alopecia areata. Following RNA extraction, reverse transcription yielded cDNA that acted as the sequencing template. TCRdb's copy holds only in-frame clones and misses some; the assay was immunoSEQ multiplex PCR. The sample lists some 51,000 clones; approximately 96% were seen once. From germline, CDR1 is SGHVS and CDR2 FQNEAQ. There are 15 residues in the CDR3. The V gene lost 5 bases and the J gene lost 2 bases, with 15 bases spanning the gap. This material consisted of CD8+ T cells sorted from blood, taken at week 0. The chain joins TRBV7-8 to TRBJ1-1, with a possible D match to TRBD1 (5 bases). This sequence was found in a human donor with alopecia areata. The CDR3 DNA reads TGTGCCAGCAGCCCCTCGCGGGGGACCAACACTGAAGCTTTCTTT. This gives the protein CASSPSRGTNTEAFF.